This T cell receptor beta chain derives from a study of identical twins (dated by TCRdb to 2016 to 2017). About the study as a whole: TCR alpha and beta repertoires from monozygotic twins, unrelated adults of various ages and cord blood were deep-sequenced to test whether fetal clonotypes persist. Replicate twin experiments were performed at different times using different library preparation protocols to rule out contamination.

Only healthy Caucasian donors were included. Three pairs of female monozygotic twins, all aged roughly 18 to 30 years, made up the twin cohort. Positive isolation kits from Invitrogen were used to isolate CD4+ and CD8+ T cell populations. Per the germline V gene, SGHRS is the CDR1 and YFSETQ is the CDR2. The CDR3, cysteine through phenylalanine, is 13 amino acids long. Only the CDR3 DNA stays, 39 bases, in frame from base 1. V loses 4 bases at its end and J loses 5 bases; junction bases beyond the gene matches: 2. Study-level results and caveats: Recombination models systematically underestimated out-of-frame TCR alpha sharing in monozygotic twins but agreed with sharing between unrelated individuals. Compared with coincidental sharing between unrelated individuals, an excess of low generation-probability sequences was observed among out-of-frame TCR alpha sequences shared between twins. Invariant T cells such as MAIT and iNKT could partly confound zero-insertion analyses, although diverse VJ usage argued against such confounding for most clonotypes. Conclusions relied on cross-sectional statistical analysis, since the same donors could not be followed over many years. The excess sharing between twins in beta out-of-frame sequences was weaker because fewer shared sequences reduced the signal-to-noise ratio. Fewer insertions were carried by abundant cord blood beta clonotypes; a weaker similar trend was observed in young adult naive repertoires, while no such trend was observed in memory repertoires.

With respect to this clonotype: The specificity of this receptor is unknown. Per-base quality was not reported, and no clone a single base away is much larger than it.

Library preparation used 5' RACE. For sequencing, an Illumina HiSeq 2000 was employed. Template switching added a universal primer binding site, and the final cDNA carried a unique molecular identifier that allowed TCR cDNA molecules to be counted accurately. Specific primers in the conserved constant-segment region were used to synthesize first-strand cDNA for the TCR alpha and beta chains. To control for contamination, every cDNA library was double barcoded, receiving both a SMART-Mk sample barcode and Illumina barcodes. Two successive PCR steps introduced TruSeq adapter sequences along with Illumina sample barcodes. TCR alpha and beta cDNA libraries were sequenced on the Illumina HiSeq platform with custom primers. Per the authors' processing: MiGEC processed the raw reads to extract unique molecular identifiers, while MiXCR was used to determine the CDR3 positions. For each individual, recombination models were inferred using an EM algorithm with the repgenHMM and IGoR tools. Shared clonotypes were analyzed with the tcR package in R, and sharing was normalized by the product of cloneset sizes. Out-of-frame nonproductive sequences were analyzed to study raw recombination free of thymic and clonal selection effects. TCRdb ran its own pipeline on the public reads, namely fastp trimming at Q25 and MiXCR clone calling, and kept in-frame beta chains. Each entry merges the rows of one CDR3 protein and shows their most common DNA and genes. These V and J calls are TCRdb output, not the study's own analysis. This sample holds roughly 490,000 distinct CDR3 sequences; around 15% were observed only once. The ten largest clonotypes hold approximately 0.98% of the sample.

These data were also filed under a second study, of yellow fever vaccine responses in identical twins. As described in the second report: The authors reported that the T cell response to vaccination in identical twins appeared partly convergent and partly personalized. Focusing on identical twins, the study followed the T cell clones that responded to the vaccine, and did so with precision.

The sequenced sample was CD4+ T cells sorted from blood. The source is a woman aged 18-35 years in good health. The chain links TRBV5-1 with TRBJ2-1; 8 junctional bases match TRBD1. The nucleotide sequence reads as follows: TGCGCCAGCAGCGTGGACAGGGACAATGAGCAGTTCTTC. It translates as CASSVDRDNEQFF. With the portions outside the CDR3 filled from the reference TRBV5-1 and TRBJ2-1 genes, the complete variable region becomes KAGVTQTPRYLIKTRGQQVTLSCSPISGHRSVSWYQQTPGQGLQFLFEYFSETQRNKGNFPGRFSGRQFSNSRSEMNVSTLELGDSALYLCASSVDRDNEQFFGPGTRLTVL.